This T cell receptor (beta chain) is from a study of T-cell reconstitution after alpha-beta-depleted transplantation in children. The ends lost 4 bases at V and 4 bases at J; junction bases unmatched: 10. The germline V gene has CDR1 MGHDK and CDR2 SYGVNS. The length of the CDR3 is 16 residues. This clonotype was observed many times. Preparation of the TCRbeta library involved a method that used unique molecular identifiers. Via MiXCR, TCRdb re-called the PCR reads, giving one row per CDR3 protein. The data hold around 93,000 distinct CDR3 sequences, with 7.5% to 9.5% observed a single time. This sequence joins TRBV25-1 and TRBJ1-2; 9 bases map to TRBD1. The origin of this receptor is a human donor who donated a stem cell graft to a child with congenital amegakaryocytic thrombocytopenia. The sequenced sample was PBMCs from the stem cell graft donor, obtained from the stem cell graft. The CDR3 sequence: CASSASSRDRVYGYTF. CDR3 sequence (DNA): TGTGCCAGCAGTGCATCAAGCCGGGACAGGGTCTATGGCTACACCTTC.